The present TCR beta chain was sequenced within a study of regulatory T cells in long-lasting Graves disease. Study-level findings and limits: Results may be inaccurate due to the small sample size.

Libraries of TCR beta came from iRepertoire HTBI primers plus Arm-PCR of CDR3 regions. TCRdb ran MiXCR on the multiplex PCR reads and lists one entry per CDR3 protein. Of approximately 470,000 distinct CDR3 sequences in the sample, roughly 17% are singletons; the top ten hold less than 15%. This clonotype was found many times. Its antigen is not known. Time point: newly diagnosed GD, antithyroid drugs for less than 3 months. PBMC RNA served as the TCR library source. The same sample was also studied in work on T cells in Graves' hyperthyroidism and ophthalmopathy. That study reports: Subjects aged 18 to 65 presented with newly diagnosed hyperthyroidism of less than 2 months' duration. When the TCR CDR3 underwent first-round RT-PCR, the HTBI primer set was used. Ophthalmopathy got predicted by the model a median about six months before its onset.

The source of this sequence is a man aged 35 to 55 with Graves disease. The sequencing used peripheral blood mononuclear cells (PBMCs), collected at new diagnosis, from a patient treated with antithyroid drugs.

This chain's CDR3 is CSARDGAGGPDEQYF. The CDR3 DNA reads as TGCAGTGCTAGAGATGGCGCGGGAGGGCCGGACGAGCAGTACTTC. The rearrangement links TRBV20-1 to TRBJ2-7; 9 bases fit TRBD2. V trimming: 0 bases; J trimming: 5 bases; junction bases outside the gene matches: 8. Germline CDR1 reads DFQATT; CDR2 reads SNEGSKA (reference sequence). The CDR3 covers 15 residues.